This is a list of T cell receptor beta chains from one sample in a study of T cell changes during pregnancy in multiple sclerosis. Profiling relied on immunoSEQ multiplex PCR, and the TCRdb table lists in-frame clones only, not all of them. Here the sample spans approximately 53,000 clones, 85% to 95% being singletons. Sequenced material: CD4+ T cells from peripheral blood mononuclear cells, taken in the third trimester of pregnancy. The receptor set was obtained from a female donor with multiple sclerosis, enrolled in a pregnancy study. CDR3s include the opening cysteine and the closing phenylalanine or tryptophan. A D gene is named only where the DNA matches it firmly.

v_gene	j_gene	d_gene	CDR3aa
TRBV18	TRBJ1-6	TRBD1	CASSLVVPRDRNSPLHF
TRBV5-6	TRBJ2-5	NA	CASRSRAGETQYF
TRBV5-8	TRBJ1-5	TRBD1	CASSYRTGGNQPQHF
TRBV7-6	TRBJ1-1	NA	CASSLKGHDTEAFF
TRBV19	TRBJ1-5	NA	CASSLGTYQPQHF
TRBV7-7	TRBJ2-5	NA	CASSLDRVAETQYF
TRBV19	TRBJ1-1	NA	CASSAPRTNYMNTEAFF
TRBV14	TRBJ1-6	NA	CATSATRSSPLHF
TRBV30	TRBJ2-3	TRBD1	CAWGKDRVKFTDTQYF
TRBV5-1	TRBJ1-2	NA	CASSFSLQGSGGYTF
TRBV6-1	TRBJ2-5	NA	CASSPQRGPQETQYF
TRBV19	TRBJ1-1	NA	CASSGNEAFF
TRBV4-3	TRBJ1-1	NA	CASSQVSGGNTEAFF
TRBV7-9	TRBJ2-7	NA	CASSLADTYEQYF
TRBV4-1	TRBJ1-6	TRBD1	CASSQENRGQNTLHF
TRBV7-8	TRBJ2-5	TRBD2	CASSMTTSGGAQTQYF
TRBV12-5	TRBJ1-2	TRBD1	CASGPGGQGFWSYGYTF
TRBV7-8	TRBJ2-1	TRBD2	CASSLSPGGLGNEQFF
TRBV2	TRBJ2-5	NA	CASSIGQKETQYF
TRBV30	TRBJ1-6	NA	CAWELESTRYNSPLHF
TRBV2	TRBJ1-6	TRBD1	CASRGQGISSPLHF
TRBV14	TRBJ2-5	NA	CASSQARGVQETQYF
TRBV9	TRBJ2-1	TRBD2	CASSVGGGATNEQFF
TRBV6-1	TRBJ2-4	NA	CASSETQGPQKNIQYF
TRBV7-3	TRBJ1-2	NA	CASSPQDSALYGYTF
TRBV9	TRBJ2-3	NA	CAGSSGLASTDTQYF
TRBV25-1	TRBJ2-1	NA	CASSLGGGLNEQFF
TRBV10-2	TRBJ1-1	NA	CASSPPKGGSTEAFF
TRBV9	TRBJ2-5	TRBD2	CASSALAQETQYF
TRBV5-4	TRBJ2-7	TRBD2	CASSSSLAGAPYEQYF
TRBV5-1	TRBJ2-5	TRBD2	CASSLGAGSSETQYF
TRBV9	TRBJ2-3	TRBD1	CASSVGQRTGTSTDTQYF
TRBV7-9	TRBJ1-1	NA	CASSRLREGAEAFF
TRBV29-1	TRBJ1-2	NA	CSVPLPGHRSPYGYTF
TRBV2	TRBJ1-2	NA	CASSGMAERYTF
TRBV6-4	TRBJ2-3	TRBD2	CASSEATSGGADTQYF
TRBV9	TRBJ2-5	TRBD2	CASSVAMGGGIQETQYF
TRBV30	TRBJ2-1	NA	CAWSRDTNNEQFF
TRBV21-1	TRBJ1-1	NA	CASSKGRPGQPMNTEAFF
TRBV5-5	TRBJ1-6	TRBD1	CASSFSGTGRNSPLHF
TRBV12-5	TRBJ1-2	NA	CASGLFGGNYGYTF
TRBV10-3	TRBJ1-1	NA	CAISENQGGSTEAFF
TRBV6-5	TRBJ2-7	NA	CASSYGALQYF
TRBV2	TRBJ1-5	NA	CASRTERDQPQHF
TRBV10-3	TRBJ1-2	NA	CAISDSGVPRSGYTF
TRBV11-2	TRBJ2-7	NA	CASSVPGRLTYEQYF
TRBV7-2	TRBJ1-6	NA	CASSLANRRSPLHF
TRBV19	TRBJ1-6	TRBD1	CATKMGQGWNSPLHF